Listed below are T cell receptor beta chains from one sample, sequenced in a study of T cells after yellow fever vaccination. MiXCR was run by TCRdb on the 5' RACE reads, yielding one entry per CDR3 protein. The table lists about 150,000 distinct CDR3 sequences, about 6.9% of them singletons. Material: CD4+ T cells sorted from PBMCs, obtained 10 days after the yellow fever booster vaccination. The receptors shown here come from a man aged 25 to 45 who received the YFV17D yellow fever vaccine. CDR3s leave out the opening cysteine and the closing phenylalanine or tryptophan. A D gene is named only where the DNA matches it firmly.

>TRBD1|TRBV7-2
ASSPGGQGSGNTIY
>NA|TRBV7-2
ASSYQGSTNEKLF
>NA|TRBV6-1
ASRGQAIETQY
>TRBD2|TRBV19
ASSTLADFTDTQY
>NA|TRBV6-5
ASTATGSYEQY
>TRBD2|TRBV20-1
CAGLPGLATNTGELF
>NA|TRBV6-2/TRBV6-3
ASRSPGPKNIQY
>NA|TRBV3-1
ASRFLEETQY
>NA|TRBV7-3
ASSLTRGDSNQPQH
>TRBD2|TRBV2
ASSAGLGLAGVNEQF
>NA|TRBV5-1
ASSFTAITETQY
>NA|TRBV12-3/TRBV12-4
ASSYYSGYLY
>TRBD1|TRBV27
ASSATQTIRDRYQETQY
>TRBD2|TRBV7-3
ASSLNGGSGDTQY
>TRBD1|TRBV6-5
ASSYPGQGNTEAF